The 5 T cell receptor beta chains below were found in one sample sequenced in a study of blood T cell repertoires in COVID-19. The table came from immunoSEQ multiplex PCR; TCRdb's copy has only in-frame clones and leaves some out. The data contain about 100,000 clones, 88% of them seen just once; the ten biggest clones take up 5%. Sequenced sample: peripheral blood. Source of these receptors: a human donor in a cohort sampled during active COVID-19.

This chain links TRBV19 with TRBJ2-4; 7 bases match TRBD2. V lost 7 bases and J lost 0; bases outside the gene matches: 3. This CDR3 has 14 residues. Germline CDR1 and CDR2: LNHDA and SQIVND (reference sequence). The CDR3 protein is CASTGLLAKNIQYF. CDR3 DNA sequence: TGTGCCAGTACGGGACTACTAGCCAAAAACATTCAGTACTTC.

As DNA, the CDR3 is TGTGCCAGCGGCCCGAACATTGCCTACGAGCAGTACTTC. Translation gives CASGPNIAYEQYF. The chain employs TRBV6-6 and TRBJ2-7, with D unclear. CDR1 is MNHNY, CDR2 SVGAGI, per germline (reference sequence). V lost 8 bases and J lost 2, with 13 bases in between. The CDR3 spans 13 residues.

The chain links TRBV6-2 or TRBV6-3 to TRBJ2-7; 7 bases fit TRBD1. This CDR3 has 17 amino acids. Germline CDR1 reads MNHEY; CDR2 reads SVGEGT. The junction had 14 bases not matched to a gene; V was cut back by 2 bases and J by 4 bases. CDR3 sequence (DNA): TGTGCCAGCAGTTACCCTCCGGGGAAGGGGGCTCGGTACGAGCAGTACTTC. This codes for CASSYPPGKGARYEQYF.

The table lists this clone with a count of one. CDR3 loop: CATSRESGAVREQYF. As DNA, the CDR3 is TGTGCCACCAGCAGAGAATCTGGGGCAGTACGAGAGCAGTACTTC. This chain connects TRBV15 to TRBJ2-7, with a tentative D call TRBD1 (5 bases). CDR3 length equals 15 residues. CDR1 is LNHNV, CDR2 YYDKDF, per germline (reference sequence). V dropped 0 bases and J dropped 7 bases, with 16 bases sitting between them.

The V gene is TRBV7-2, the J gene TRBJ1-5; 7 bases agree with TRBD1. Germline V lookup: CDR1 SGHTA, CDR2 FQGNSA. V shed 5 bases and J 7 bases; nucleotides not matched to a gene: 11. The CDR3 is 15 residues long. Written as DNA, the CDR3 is TGTGCCAGCAGCGTAGAGGGCAGAGGGGGCCAGCCCCAGCATTTT. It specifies CASSVEGRGGQPQHF.